The rows below give T cell receptor beta chains drawn from one sample of a study of T cells in Graves' hyperthyroidism and ophthalmopathy. TCRdb re-analysed the multiplex PCR reads in MiXCR, keeping a single row per CDR3 protein. The table lists about 250,000 distinct CDR3 sequences, 22% of them singletons. Material: blood. The receptors come from a man between 25 and 39 years old with Graves' ophthalmopathy. Each CDR3 is given with its conserved first and last residue. The D gene is left open where the match is weak. Clone size is given for some rows only: seen once, a few or many times, or a class if the clone is expanded.

clone size | J gene | D gene | V gene | CDR3 DNA | CDR3 protein
many | TRBJ2-1 | . | TRBV7-2 | TGTGCCAGCAGCCAAGAGGGTGGGTACAATGAGCAGTTCTTC | CASSQEGGYNEQFF
. | TRBJ2-1 | TRBD1 | TRBV15 | TGTGCCACCCGCCGGGACAGAAGCTACAATGAGCAGTTCTTC | CATRRDRSYNEQFF
many | TRBJ1-6 | . | TRBV30 | TGTGCCTGTTCTAATTCCCTTAATTCACCCCTCCACTTT | CACSNSLNSPLHF
many | TRBJ2-3 | TRBD1 | TRBV7-6 | TGTGCCAGCAGCCCCCGACAGGGGAGGAATACGCAGTATTTT | CASSPRQGRNTQYF
. | TRBJ2-7 | . | TRBV9 | TGTGCCAGCAGTCCCCGGACGGCTGACGAGCAGTACTTC | CASSPRTADEQYF
many | TRBJ2-1 | . | TRBV11-1 | TGTGCCAGCAGCGAGGACAGAAATGAGCAGTTCTTC | CASSEDRNEQFF
few | TRBJ2-3 | . | TRBV7-3 | TGTGCCAGCAGCGAATATGAAGACCATACGCAGTATTTT | CASSEYEDHTQYF
. | TRBJ2-7 | . | TRBV5-1 | TGCGCCAGCAGCTTGATAGGGGACTCCTACGAGCAGTACTTC | CASSLIGDSYEQYF
few | TRBJ2-3 | TRBD2 | TRBV7-9 | TGTGCCAGCAGCCGAGGGACTAGCGGGACTCTAGATACGCAGTATTTT | CASSRGTSGTLDTQYF
few | TRBJ2-2 | . | TRBV20-1 | TGCAGTGCTTTTGGGGGGACAACAAACACCGGGGAGCTGTTTTTT | CSAFGGTTNTGELFF
. | TRBJ2-7 | TRBD2 | TRBV27 | TGTGCCAGCAGTAAACTAGCGCCGATTGGGGAGCAGTACTTC | CASSKLAPIGEQYF
many | TRBJ2-1 | . | TRBV20-1 | TGCAGTGCTAGAGATCGGAGGCTCAGTTCCTACAATGAGCAGTTCTTC | CSARDRRLSSYNEQFF
few | TRBJ2-7 | . | TRBV28 | TGTGCCAGCAGTTTTAGGGGGGCAGAAGAATACGAGCAGTACTTC | CASSFRGAEEYEQYF